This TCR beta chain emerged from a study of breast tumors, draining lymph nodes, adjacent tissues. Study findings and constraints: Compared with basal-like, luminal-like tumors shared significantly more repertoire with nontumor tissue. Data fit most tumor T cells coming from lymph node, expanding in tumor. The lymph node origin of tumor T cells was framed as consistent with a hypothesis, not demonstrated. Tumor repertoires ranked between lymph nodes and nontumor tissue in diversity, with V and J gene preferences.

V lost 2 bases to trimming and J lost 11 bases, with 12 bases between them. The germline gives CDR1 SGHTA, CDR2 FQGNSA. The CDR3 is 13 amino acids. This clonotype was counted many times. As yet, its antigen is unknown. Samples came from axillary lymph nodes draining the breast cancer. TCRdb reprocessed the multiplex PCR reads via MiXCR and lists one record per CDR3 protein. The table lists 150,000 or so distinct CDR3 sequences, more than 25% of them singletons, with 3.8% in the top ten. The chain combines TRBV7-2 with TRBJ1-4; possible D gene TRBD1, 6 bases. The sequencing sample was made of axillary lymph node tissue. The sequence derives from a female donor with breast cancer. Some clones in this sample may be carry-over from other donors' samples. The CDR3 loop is CASSLRDMGKLFF. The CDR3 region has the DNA TGTGCCAGCAGCTTACGGGACATGGGGAAACTGTTTTTT.